The rows below give T cell receptor beta chains drawn from one sample of a study of T cell responses to AZD1222 COVID-19 vaccine. The protocol was immunoSEQ multiplex PCR, while the TCRdb copy is restricted to in-frame clones and leaves out a portion. Of roughly 100,000 clones listed, around 82% are singletons. Material: peripheral blood, obtained on day 0 of AZD1222 vaccination. The receptors stem from an adult in good health. Both conserved end residues are part of each CDR3. The order of the fields is J gene, clone size, V gene, D gene, CDR3 protein, CDR3 DNA. D genes are given only for firm matches. A row's size may be missing; if present it is once, few, many or a size class.

>TRBJ2-3|.|TRBV24-1|.
CATSDPDGKAQYF
TGTGCCACCAGTGACCCGGACGGAAAGGCGCAGTATTTT
>TRBJ2-2|.|TRBV4-2|TRBD1
CASSQGGRQGVSNTGELFF
TGTGCCAGCAGCCAAGGGGGTAGGCAGGGGGTTTCGAACACCGGGGAGCTGTTTTTT
>TRBJ1-5|.|TRBV19|.
CASRSGEGFNQPQHF
TGTGCCAGTAGGAGCGGGGAGGGTTTCAATCAGCCCCAGCATTTT
>TRBJ1-2|.|TRBV10-2|.
CASSESEANYGYTF
TGCGCCAGCAGTGAGTCGGAAGCTAACTATGGCTACACCTTC
>TRBJ2-4|.|TRBV11-3|TRBD2
CASSLGSGSGGKNIQYF
TGTGCCAGCAGCTTAGGCTCGGGTAGCGGGGGAAAAAACATTCAGTACTTC
>TRBJ1-3|.|TRBV7-9|.
CASGDIHSGNTIYF
TGTGCCAGCGGGGACATCCACTCTGGAAACACCATATATTTT
>TRBJ1-1|.|TRBV6-1|.
CASSGEFGAGNTEAFF
TGTGCCAGCAGTGGGGAATTTGGGGCGGGGAACACTGAAGCTTTCTTT
>TRBJ2-2|.|TRBV11-2|.
CASTPTRPGELFF
TGTGCCAGCACACCCACTAGGCCCGGGGAGCTGTTTTTT
>TRBJ1-1|.|TRBV3-1/TRBV3-2|.
CASSQNTEAFF
TGTGCCAGCAGCCAGAACACTGAAGCTTTCTTT
>TRBJ2-5|.|TRBV15|TRBD2
CATSRGDSGGAKETQYF
TGTGCCACCAGCAGAGGAGACAGCGGGGGGGCTAAGGAGACCCAGTACTTC
>TRBJ1-6|.|TRBV11-2|.
CASSLVTGGNSPLHF
TGTGCCAGCAGCTTAGTAACAGGCGGTAATTCACCCCTCCACTTT
>TRBJ1-2|.|TRBV7-5|.
CARSLLTANYGYTF
TGTGCCAGAAGCTTACTGACAGCAAACTATGGCTACACCTTC
>TRBJ1-4|.|TRBV6-8|TRBD1
CASSPDRASNEKLFF
TGTGCCAGCAGTCCGGACAGGGCGTCTAATGAAAAACTGTTTTTT
>TRBJ1-2|.|TRBV19|.
CASSITGAYGYTF
TGTGCCAGTAGTATAACGGGGGCTTATGGCTACACCTTC
>TRBJ2-5|few|TRBV9|.
CASSVEGTPGETQYF
TGTGCCAGCAGCGTAGAGGGGACACCAGGGGAGACCCAGTACTTC
>TRBJ2-1|.|TRBV27|.
CASSFPGVKGNEQFF
TGTGCCAGCAGTTTCCCGGGAGTAAAGGGCAATGAGCAGTTCTTC
>TRBJ2-1|few|TRBV3-1/TRBV3-2|TRBD2
CASSQNFRTSGSYNEQFF
TGTGCCAGCAGCCAAAACTTTCGGACTAGCGGGTCCTACAATGAGCAGTTCTTC
>TRBJ1-4|.|TRBV18|.
CASSPVGATNEKLFF
TGTGCCAGCTCACCAGTCGGAGCAACTAATGAAAAACTGTTTTTT
>TRBJ1-5|once|TRBV6-2/TRBV6-3|.
CASSIPGGSGQPQHF
TGTGCCAGCAGCATCCCGGGCGGGAGTGGTCAGCCCCAGCATTTT
>TRBJ1-6|.|TRBV6-5|TRBD1
CASRPEQGVRSPLHF
TGTGCCAGCAGGCCCGAACAGGGGGTAAGATCACCCCTCCACTTT
>TRBJ2-5|.|TRBV19|.
CASSDAGRETQYF
TGTGCCAGTTCTGACGCAGGGAGGGAGACCCAGTACTTC
>TRBJ1-6|.|TRBV2|.
CASSSAPNSPLHF
TGTGCCAGCAGTAGTGCACCTAATTCACCCCTCCACTTT
>TRBJ2-7|.|TRBV28|TRBD2
CASSSPAPSGSSYEQYF
TGTGCCAGCAGTTCCCCTGCCCCAAGCGGGAGCTCCTACGAGCAGTACTTC
>TRBJ2-7|.|TRBV28|TRBD1
CASRLGQGAYEQYF
TGTGCCAGCAGATTGGGACAGGGGGCTTACGAGCAGTACTTC
>TRBJ1-1|.|TRBV10-3|.
CAIRGERYTEAFF
TGTGCCATCAGGGGGGAAAGATACACTGAAGCTTTCTTT
>TRBJ2-3|.|TRBV12-3/TRBV12-4|.
CASSFGAQYF
TGTGCCAGCAGTTTTGGAGCGCAGTATTTT
>TRBJ1-6|.|TRBV6-5|TRBD1
CASSYLWTGVNSPLHF
TGTGCCAGCAGTTATTTGTGGACAGGCGTTAATTCACCCCTCCACTTT
>TRBJ1-1|.|TRBV19|TRBD1
CASSPTNRGAFF
TGTGCCAGTAGTCCTACTAACAGGGGCGCTTTCTTT
>TRBJ1-4|.|TRBV28|.
CASSFGGTGEKLFF
TGTGCCAGCAGTTTCGGCGGGACCGGGGAAAAACTGTTTTTT
>TRBJ1-3|.|TRBV3-1/TRBV3-2|.
CASSQDSRGNTIYF
TGTGCCAGCAGCCAAGATAGTAGGGGAAACACCATATATTTT
>TRBJ2-3|.|TRBV2|TRBD2
CASSTSGGAADTQYF
TGTGCCAGCAGTACTAGCGGGGGGGCCGCAGATACGCAGTATTTT
>TRBJ1-2|.|TRBV29-1|.
CSAGSLDRYGYTF
TGCAGCGCTGGGTCCCTGGACAGATATGGCTACACCTTC
>TRBJ1-3|once|TRBV6-1|.
CASSEVRPTSGNTIYF
TGTGCCAGCAGTGAAGTGAGACCGACCTCTGGAAACACCATATATTTT
>TRBJ1-1|.|TRBV6-6|.
CASSYSNRPEAFF
TGTGCCAGCAGTTACTCCAACCGCCCTGAAGCTTTCTTT
>TRBJ1-3|.|TRBV18|.
CASSPSPSSGNTIYF
TGTGCCAGCTCACCGTCCCCCAGCTCTGGAAACACCATATATTTT
>TRBJ1-2|.|TRBV21-1|.
CASSKDGGHYNYGYTF
TGTGCCAGCAGCAAAGACGGAGGCCACTATAACTATGGCTACACCTTC
>TRBJ1-5|.|TRBV2|TRBD1
CASSPRGAQPQHF
TGTGCCAGCAGTCCCAGGGGGGCTCAGCCCCAGCATTTT
>TRBJ1-4|.|TRBV6-2/TRBV6-3|TRBD1
CASSDRGTGLEKLFF
TGTGCCAGCAGTGATCGAGGGACAGGTCTTGAAAAACTGTTTTTT
>TRBJ2-1|.|TRBV28|.
CASSPDSIGEQFF
TGTGCCAGCAGCCCGGACAGCATCGGGGAGCAGTTCTTC
>TRBJ2-3|.|TRBV9|.
CASSISGITTDTQYF
TGTGCCAGCAGCATTAGCGGCATTACCACAGATACGCAGTATTTT
>TRBJ1-1|.|TRBV6-5|TRBD1
CASSNLGQPRTEAFF
TGTGCCAGCAGTAACCTGGGACAGCCTCGGACTGAAGCTTTCTTT
>TRBJ2-3|.|TRBV12-3/TRBV12-4|.
CASRRPPADTQYF
TGTGCCAGCAGGAGACCTCCGGCAGATACGCAGTATTTT
>TRBJ1-4|few|TRBV5-6|TRBD1
CASSHRDRHEKLFF
TGTGCCAGCAGCCACCGGGACAGGCATGAAAAACTGTTTTTT
>TRBJ1-2|.|TRBV28|.
CASSLEGRRGYTF
TGTGCCAGCAGTTTAGAGGGCAGGCGTGGCTACACCTTC
>TRBJ2-3|.|TRBV19|.
CASSIAQRGTDTQYF
TGTGCCAGTAGTATAGCCCAGCGGGGCACAGATACGCAGTATTTT
>TRBJ1-2|few|TRBV6-1|.
CASSERGAWDGYTF
TGTGCCAGCAGTGAACGCGGGGCGTGGGATGGCTACACCTTC
>TRBJ2-2|.|TRBV20-1|.
CSASWGPGELFF
TGCAGTGCTAGTTGGGGGCCCGGGGAGCTGTTTTTT
>TRBJ2-1|.|TRBV6-5|.
CASSQPSGNEQFF
TGTGCCAGCAGTCAGCCCAGCGGCAATGAGCAGTTCTTC
>TRBJ1-2|.|TRBV28|.
CASSSWNGYTF
TGTGCCAGCAGTTCGTGGAACGGCTACACCTTC
>TRBJ2-2|.|TRBV14|.
CASRDSLTGELFF
TGTGCCAGCAGAGACAGTCTCACCGGGGAGCTGTTTTTT
>TRBJ1-1|.|TRBV5-1|TRBD1
CASGPTGDTEAFF
TGCGCCAGCGGACCGACAGGGGACACTGAAGCTTTCTTT
>TRBJ2-3|.|TRBV6-5|TRBD2
CASTRLAGSTDTQYF
TGTGCCAGCACCCGACTAGCGGGGAGCACAGATACGCAGTATTTT
>TRBJ1-2|.|TRBV24-1|.
CATASGGGYGYTF
TGTGCCACCGCCTCGGGGGGCGGCTATGGCTACACCTTC